This T cell receptor (beta chain) derives from a study of blood T cell repertoires in COVID-19. Study as a whole: Spain, Italy and the United States supplied samples that represented acute and convalescent COVID-19. T cells, B-cell-depleted T cells, or PBMCs supplied cDNA or gDNA.

In the source study's methods: It was from reference gene primer amplification that nucleated cell counts were estimated. Method: immunoSEQ multiplex PCR; TCRdb's copy keeps in-frame clones and lacks some. The V and J calls and the clone size are those of that table, but D and trimming were determined from the DNA. This sample has 99,000 or so clones, with approximately 82% found just once. V lost 3 bases and J lost 0, with 8 bases in between. Germline-derived CDR1 and CDR2 are MDHEN and SYDVKM. CDR3 length equals 15 residues. Sequencing input: peripheral blood. This sequence originates from a woman older than 75 with acute or convalescent COVID-19. The chain combines TRBV28 with TRBJ2-2; a possible D gene is TRBD1 (6 bases). In DNA form, the CDR3 reads TGTGCCAGCAGTTTGGGGGACACGAACACCGGGGAGCTGTTTTTT. Protein sequence: CASSLGDTNTGELFF.